This section outlines one T cell receptor beta chain sequence together with its context. The treatment: oral pan-JAK inhibitor, 5-10 mg twice daily. These data are taken from a study of CD8+ T cells in alopecia areata. For the study at large: The study gave treated patients oral tofacitinib at 5 to 10 mg twice daily. For 6 to 18 months, tofacitinib was taken, and 6 months off drug followed.

This CDR3 has 16 residues. The junction had 7 bases not matched to a gene; V was cut back by 1 base and J by 4 bases. Per germline, CDR1 SGDLS and CDR2 YYNGEE. RNA extraction and reverse transcription yielded cDNA as sequencing template. TCRdb's table, derived via immunoSEQ multiplex PCR, lists solely in-frame clones and lacks some. The sample carries 120,000 or so clones, roughly 55% recorded once. Source: CD4+ T cells sorted from blood, taken at week 4, from a patient treated with tofacitinib. The rearrangement joins TRBV9 to TRBJ2-2; 7 nucleotides line up with TRBD1. This TCR derives from a human donor with alopecia areata. Here the CDR3 reads CASSVRGQAFTGELFF. In DNA, the CDR3 is TGTGCCAGCAGCGTAAGAGGACAGGCCTTCACCGGGGAGCTGTTTTTT.